This T cell receptor (beta chain) was documented in a study of cytomegalovirus exposure and HLA in healthy donors. Study-level background: Ancestry clustering placed 81% of approximately 420 genotyped donors in the Caucasian-associated cluster.

A multiplex PCR was run with 60 Vbeta primers and 13 Jbeta primers. Sequencing was performed with immunoSEQ multiplex PCR; in TCRdb, only in-frame clones are kept and a portion is missing. Here the sample spans more than 90,000 clones, 77% being singletons. J was trimmed by 2 bases and V by 1 base; bases with no gene match: 4. Looked up from germline, CDR1 is LNHDA and CDR2 is SQIVND (reference sequence). The CDR3 has 17 amino acids. This TCR came from a man in his fifties or sixties in good health and CMV-seropositive. V gene TRBV19 combines with J gene TRBJ2-7, with TRBD2 matching over 14 bases. Sequencing was performed on PBMCs. The CDR3 here is CASSIGGGLAGAYEQYF. In nucleotides, the CDR3 is TGTGCCAGTAGTATAGGAGGGGGACTAGCGGGGGCCTACGAGCAGTACTTC. Looking up the rest from reference TRBV19 and TRBJ2-7 gives the full variable domain: DGGITQSPKYLFRKEGQNVTLSCEQNLNHDAMYWYRQDPGQGLRLIYYSQIVNDFQKGDIAEGYSVSREKKESFPLTVTSAQKNPTAFYLCASSIGGGLAGAYEQYFGPGTRLTVT.